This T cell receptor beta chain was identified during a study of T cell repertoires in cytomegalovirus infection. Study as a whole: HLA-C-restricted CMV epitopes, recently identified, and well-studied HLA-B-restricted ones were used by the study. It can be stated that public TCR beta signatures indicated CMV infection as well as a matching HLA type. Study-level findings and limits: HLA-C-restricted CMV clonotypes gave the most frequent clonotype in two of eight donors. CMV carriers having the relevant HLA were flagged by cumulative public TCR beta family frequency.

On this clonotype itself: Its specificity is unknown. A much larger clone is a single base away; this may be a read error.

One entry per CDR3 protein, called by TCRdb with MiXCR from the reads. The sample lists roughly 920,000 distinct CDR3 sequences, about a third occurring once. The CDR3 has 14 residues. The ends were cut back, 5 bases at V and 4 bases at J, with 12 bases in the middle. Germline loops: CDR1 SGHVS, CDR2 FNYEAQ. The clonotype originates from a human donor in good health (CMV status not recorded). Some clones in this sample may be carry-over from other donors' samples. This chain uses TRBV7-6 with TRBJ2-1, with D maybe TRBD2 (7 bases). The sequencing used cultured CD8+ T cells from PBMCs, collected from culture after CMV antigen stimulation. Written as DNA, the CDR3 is TGTGCCAGCAGCATGGGGGGGCAATACAATGAGCAGTTCTTC. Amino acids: CASSMGGQYNEQFF.